This T cell receptor (beta chain) was observed in a study of a mutant IDH1 vaccine in newly diagnosed glioma. Across the whole study: Vaccines began 4-6 weeks after radiotherapy alone, or with temozolomide cycles.

Sample time point: week 23, last vaccination. Every single dose of the vaccine, 300 ug of mutant IDH1 20-mer peptide, came with topical imiquimod. The CDR3 runs 18 residues. Losses at the gene ends were 8 bases for V and 2 bases for J; bases not matched to a gene: 18. Germline values: CDR1 ENHRY, CDR2 SYGVKD. Clones were sequenced by immunoSEQ multiplex PCR, and TCRdb holds only the in-frame ones, with some missing. In the table there are 35,000 to 45,000 clones, about 79% of which are singletons. Notes on this clone: The target antigen is unknown.

The chain employs TRBV10-3 and TRBJ1-3; 7 nucleotides line up with TRBD1. The TCR originated in a woman aged 40 to 50 with glioma. Some clones in this sample may be carry-over from other donors' samples. The sample in question was PBMCs, obtained from a glioma patient whose treatment included an IDH1 peptide vaccine. CDR3 protein: CAIGTPFSGTAAGNTIYF. CDR3 nucleotides: TGTGCCATCGGAACCCCCTTCAGCGGGACAGCCGCTGGAAACACCATATATTTT.